One sample yielded the 21 T cell receptor beta chains listed below, sequenced in a study of human T cells and chemical hapten exposure. The time point denotes: healthy volunteer bleed at 6 weeks. RNA extraction used unfractionated whole blood as the source of total RNA. MiXCR, applied by TCRdb to the RACE reads, yields one record per CDR3 protein. This table holds some 78,000 distinct CDR3 sequences, 8.6% found once. The specimen was whole blood. Source of these receptors: a male donor in good health. Some clones in this sample may be carry-over from other donors' samples.

This clonotype turned up a few times. V is TRBV7-2 and J is TRBJ1-5, with a tentative D call TRBD1 (5 bases). Trimming removed 5 bases at V and 1 base at J, with 9 bases between. CDR3 length equals 14 residues. Germline V CDR1 and CDR2: SGHTA, FQGNSA. CDR3 sequence reads: CASSARVSNQPQHF. CDR3 in DNA: TGTGCCAGCAGCGCCAGGGTAAGCAATCAGCCCCAGCATTTT.

The rearrangement uses TRBV20-1 and TRBJ2-7; no reliable D call. V was cut by 0 bases and J by 10 bases, with 16 bases left in between. In germline, CDR1 is DFQATT, CDR2 SNEGSKA (reference sequence). The CDR3 runs 13 residues. CDR3 in DNA: TGCAGTGCTAGAGATAAGGTCTCCTTGGACCAGTACTTC. Protein product: CSARDKVSLDQYF.

This clonotype was counted many times. The chain combines TRBV20-1 with TRBJ2-7; D is ambiguous. Germline values: CDR1 DFQATT, CDR2 SNEGSKA (reference sequence). There are 15 residues in the CDR3. The V end lost 6 bases, the J end lost 2 bases, and 20 bases lay between the germline ends. CDR3: CSANVPGSFTYEQYF. For the CDR3, the DNA is TGCAGTGCCAACGTACCGGGCAGCTTCACCTACGAGCAGTACTTC.

This clonotype was observed a handful of times. The rearrangement links TRBV20-1 to TRBJ1-2; D might be TRBD1 (6 bases). The germline V and J ends were trimmed by 4 bases and 6 bases, with 18 bases remaining between them. CDR1 and CDR2 (germline): DFQATT, SNEGSKA (reference sequence). The CDR3 is 14 residues long. Here the CDR3 reads CSATPRDKADGYTF. The CDR3 DNA reads as TGCAGTGCTACCCCCCGGGACAAAGCGGATGGCTACACCTTC.

The chain has TRBV5-1 and TRBJ2-7; TRBD2 aligns across 13 bases. The CDR3 is 16 residues long. CDR1 is SGHRS, CDR2 YFSETQ, per germline. Trimming removed 3 bases from V and 2 bases from J; junction bases left unmatched: 5. Here the CDR3 DNA reads TGCGCCAGCAGCTCCCGGACTAGCGGGGGTCCCTACGAGCAGTACTTC. Its translation is CASSSRTSGGPYEQYF.

Many counts were recorded for this clonotype. The genes are TRBV12-5 and TRBJ2-1, with 13 bases aligning to TRBD2. The length of the CDR3 is 16 residues. J lost 9 bases, V lost 6 bases, and 11 bases had no gene match. Germline V gene sequence: CDR1 LGHNT, CDR2 FRNRAP. CDR3 nucleotide sequence: TGTGCTAGTGGGGAGGGACTAGCGGGACCTCTCGGTGAGCAGTTCTTC. Translating gives CASGEGLAGPLGEQFF.

This clonotype occurred a few times. J is TRBJ2-1 and V is TRBV5-6, with TRBD2 matching over 7 bases. From germline, CDR1 is SGHDT and CDR2 YYEEEE. The trim removed 0 bases at V and 12 bases at J, leaving 3 bases unmatched. The CDR3 covers 12 residues. This CDR3 is CASSLGGGGQFF. The CDR3 DNA sequence: TGTGCCAGCAGCTTGGGCGGCGGGGGGCAGTTCTTC.

This clonotype was observed at least ten times. The CDR3 region has the DNA TGCAGCGTTGTCGGGGGGGAGCATCTCGGCGAGCAGTACTTC. Protein: CSVVGGEHLGEQYF. This rearrangement joins TRBV29-1 to TRBJ2-7, with TRBD2 matching 8 bases. Germline CDR1 SQVTM, CDR2 ANQGSEA. This CDR3 contains 14 residues. Unmatched junction bases numbered 11, after V lost 4 bases and J lost 6 bases.

The chain uses TRBV7-3 and TRBJ2-1, with 7 bases that match TRBD2. V was pared by 2 bases and J by 5 bases, with 12 bases of the junction left unmatched. This CDR3 has 17 amino acids. Per the germline V gene, CDR1 is SGHTA and CDR2 is FQGTGA. As DNA, the CDR3 is TGTGCCAGCAGCTTAGTGGGCGGGGGAGCGAACGACAATGAGCAGTTCTTC. This codes for CASSLVGGGANDNEQFF. Full variable domain (missing parts from reference TRBV7-3 and TRBJ2-1): GAGVSQTPSNKVTEKGKYVELRCDPISGHTALYWYRQSLGQGPEFLIYFQGTGAADDSGLPNDRFFAVRPEGSVSTLKIQRTERGDSAVYLCASSLVGGGANDNEQFFGPGTRLTVL.

V is TRBV10-3 and J is TRBJ1-4; 9 bases align to TRBD1. J gave up 7 bases and V 2 bases, and 5 bases lay outside the gene matches. Germline CDR1 ENHRY, CDR2 SYGVKD. The CDR3 has 15 residues. The CDR3, as DNA: TGTGCCATCAGTGAGGACAGGGGGAGCAGTGAAAAACTGTTTTTT. Its protein product is CAISEDRGSSEKLFF.

In this sample, this clonotype turned up a few times. The CDR3 DNA follows: TGTGCCAGCAGTCTGAGGACAGGGGAGGGAGGTCAGCCCCAGCATTTT. It encodes CASSLRTGEGGQPQHF. The rearrangement links TRBV12-3 or TRBV12-4 to TRBJ1-5; TRBD1 matches at 9 bases. The CDR3 runs to 16 residues. V lost 5 bases and J lost 6; bases outside the gene matches: 11.

This clonotype was recorded at least ten times. CDR3 loop: CASSYPQGGLAASSTDTQYF. The CDR3 bases are TGTGCCAGCAGTTACCCCCAGGGGGGACTAGCGGCCTCTAGCACAGATACGCAGTATTTT. The J gene is TRBJ2-3, the V gene TRBV6-6, with TRBD2 matching over 11 bases. The CDR3 extends over 20 amino acids. After removal of 2 bases from V and 0 bases from J, the junction contained 13 bases not matched to a gene. The germline gives CDR1 MNHNY, CDR2 SVGAGI (reference sequence).

This clonotype was seen at least ten times. This chain joins TRBV12-3 or TRBV12-4 and TRBJ1-1, with D possibly being TRBD1 (6 bases). Trimming pared 6 bases from V and 5 bases from J, leaving 16 bases between. The CDR3 contains 14 residues. CDR3 DNA sequence: TGTGCCAGCAGGCCAAATACAGGGTTAACTGAAGCTTTCTTT. Translating it yields CASRPNTGLTEAFF.

The V call is TRBV6-1, the J call TRBJ2-3; 7 bases map to TRBD2. The CDR3 totals 15 residues. V lost 1 base and J lost 4; bases outside the gene matches: 5. Per the germline V gene, CDR1 is MNHNS and CDR2 is SASEGT. The CDR3 DNA reads as TGTGCCAGCAGTGAAGTGGCGGGAGCCCCAGATACGCAGTATTTT. This codes for CASSEVAGAPDTQYF.

This clonotype was counted at least ten times. V usage is TRBV6-5 and J usage is TRBJ1-1; D unclear. CDR1 is MNHEY and CDR2 is SVGAGI in the germline V gene. CDR3 length: 12 residues. Trimming pared 7 bases from V and 0 bases from J, leaving 6 bases between. The CDR3 protein is CASTALNTEAFF. The CDR3 DNA reads as TGTGCCAGCACTGCACTGAACACTGAAGCTTTCTTT.

The table lists this clonotype with many counts. The V call is TRBV7-2, the J call TRBJ2-3, with 12 bases aligning to TRBD2. The CDR3 runs to 17 residues. V trimming: 5 bases; J trimming: 1 base; junction bases outside the gene matches: 7. In germline, CDR1 is SGHTA, CDR2 FQGNSA. This chain's CDR3 is CASSTRLAGDRTDTQYF. The CDR3 coding sequence is TGTGCCAGCAGCACCCGACTAGCGGGGGACCGCACAGATACGCAGTATTTT.

The rearrangement joins TRBV5-6 to TRBJ2-7, with D perhaps matching TRBD1 (6 bases). The CDR3 loop spans 14 amino acids. The germline V and J ends were trimmed by 2 bases and 2 bases, with 11 bases remaining between them. In germline, CDR1 is SGHDT, CDR2 YYEEEE. The CDR3: CASSFADRTYEQYF. The CDR3 DNA reads as TGTGCCAGCAGCTTCGCCGACAGGACCTACGAGCAGTACTTC. The full variable domain, in which reference TRBV5-6 and TRBJ2-7 provide the parts outside the CDR3, is DAGVTQSPTHLIKTRGQQVTLRCSPKSGHDTVSWYQQALGQGPQFIFQYYEEEERQRGNFPDRFSGHQFPNYSSELNVNALLLGDSALYLCASSFADRTYEQYFGPGTRLTVT.

This clonotype showed up many times. The DNA of the CDR3 is TGTGCCAGCAGCAGGCAACCGGGACGTCTTACAAGCACTGAAGCTTTCTTT. Residues: CASSRQPGRLTSTEAFF. This chain connects TRBV6-5 to TRBJ1-1; D might be TRBD1 (5 bases). This CDR3 comprises 17 residues. V lost 6 bases, J lost 4 bases, and 24 bases lay in between. CDR1 MNHEY and CDR2 SVGAGI come from the germline V gene.

The rearrangement joins TRBV7-2 to TRBJ2-1; TRBD2 might be the D (5 bases). Between the trimmed V and J ends, which lost 3 bases and 7 bases, there was a span of 16 bases. The CDR3 consists of 15 residues. The V gene's germline CDR1 is SGHTA and CDR2 FQGNSA. The DNA for the CDR3 is TGTGCCAGCAGCTTCTGGACGGTGGAGCGGAATGAGCAGTTCTTC. Translated: CASSFWTVERNEQFF.

A word on this clonotype: The conserved final phenylalanine or tryptophan is absent from the CDR3, which likely points to a read error. J is TRBJ1-1 and V is TRBV6-2 or TRBV6-3, with TRBD1 as a possible D gene (5 bases). CDR3 length equals 15 residues. V dropped 2 bases and J dropped 3 bases, with 13 bases sitting between them. Germline CDR1 and CDR2: MNHEY and SVGEGT. CDR3 nucleotides: TGTGCCAGCAGTTACGGAACAGGCAGCGACACTGAAGCTTTCTAT. Translating gives CASSYGTGSDTEAFY.

This clonotype was seen a few times. The rearrangement joins TRBV12-3 or TRBV12-4 to TRBJ1-1, with D possibly TRBD1 on 5 matching bases. Trimming took off 5 bases at V and 4 bases at J, with 14 bases between the two ends. The CDR3 is 14 residues long. In DNA form, the CDR3 reads TGTGCCAGCAGTACCCTGGGAGGGACCACTGAAGCTTTCTTT. Translation gives CASSTLGGTTEAFF.